In this sample, the clone carrying this T cell receptor beta chain turned up once. The germline V gene has CDR1 MNHEY and CDR2 SVGEGT. The length of the CDR3 is 16 residues. V dropped 6 bases and J dropped 2; count of bases not matched to a gene: 5. The sample comes from a study of T cell responses to AZD1222 COVID-19 vaccine. Profiling relied on immunoSEQ multiplex PCR, and the TCRdb table lists in-frame clones only, not all of them. Of about 110,000 clones listed, 89% are singletons. Pooling was applied to second doses at about 4 or about 12 weeks. Sample: peripheral blood, taken 28 days after the second AZD1222 dose. The rearrangement uses TRBV6-2 or TRBV6-3 and TRBJ2-2; TRBD1 agrees at 11 bases. The clonotype originates from an adult who received the AZD1222 COVID-19 vaccine. CDR3 nucleotide sequence: TGTGCCAGCAGCTCGAGGACAGGGGGCAACACCGGGGAGCTGTTTTTT. Translating it yields CASSSRTGGNTGELFF.